The entry below gives a single T cell receptor (beta chain) sequence along with its context. What it recognizes is unknown. This sample is part of a study of OX40 agonist ivuxolimab in advanced cancers. Study observations and caveats: Both blood CD4+ and CD8+ T cells showed clonal growth by week 6 at 0.1 to 3.0 mg/kg.

Profiled with immunoSEQ multiplex PCR; TCRdb holds only in-frame clones, not every one. The table records more than 65,000 clones, roughly 92% of them present only once. The CDR3 length is 15 residues. Germline CDR1 SGHRS, CDR2 YFSETQ. V was cut by 0 bases and J by 6 bases, with 15 bases left in between. The source is an adult with an advanced solid tumor such as melanoma, head and neck, liver or kidney cancer. The V and J genes are TRBV5-1 and TRBJ1-2; D ambiguous. The specimen comprised CD4+ or CD8+ T cells sorted from blood, sampled in a trial of the OX40 agonist ivuxolimab. For the CDR3, the DNA is TGCGCCAGCAGCTTGGCGATTACGGGGTCCGATGGCTACACCTTC. Its protein is CASSLAITGSDGYTF. The full variable domain, rest sourced from reference TRBV5-1 and TRBJ1-2, is KAGVTQTPRYLIKTRGQQVTLSCSPISGHRSVSWYQQTPGQGLQFLFEYFSETQRNKGNFPGRFSGRQFSNSRSEMNVSTLELGDSALYLCASSLAITGSDGYTFGSGTRLTVV.